Below are 18 T cell receptor beta chains sequenced from a single sample in a study of regulatory T cells in long-lasting Graves disease. Time point here: persistent/refractory GD, antithyroid drugs over 5 years with positive TRAb. After RNA was extracted from PBMCs, the TCR library was made from it. Building of the TCR beta libraries involved iRepertoire HTBI primers and Arm-PCR of CDR3 regions. MiXCR, applied by TCRdb to the multiplex PCR reads, yields one record per CDR3 protein. Among a few hundred thousand distinct CDR3 sequences, about 20% were seen once, and the ten largest hold about an eighth. The specimen comprised peripheral blood mononuclear cells (PBMCs), sampled when the disease was refractory, from a patient treated with antithyroid drugs. The source is a female donor with Graves disease.

This clonotype was picked up a small number of times. This chain links TRBV7-2 with TRBJ2-7, with D tentatively TRBD1 or TRBD2 (5 bases each). Germline CDR1 and CDR2: SGHTA and FQGNSA. CDR3 length: 15 residues. V was cut by 0 bases and J by 5 bases, with 14 bases left in between. The CDR3 nucleotides are TGTGCCAGCAGCTTAGCGGTGGGGGTTCAAAACGAGCAGTACTTC. This sequence encodes CASSLAVGVQNEQYF.

In this sample, this clonotype turned up many times. This sequence joins TRBV2 and TRBJ1-5; 10 bases align to TRBD1. The V and J ends lost 10 bases and 2 bases, in that order; junction bases with no gene match: 2. This CDR3 is 13 amino acids long. From germline, CDR1 is SNHLY and CDR2 FYNNEI. CDR3 loop: CAIGTGGNQPQHF. The CDR3 nucleotides are TGTGCCATCGGGACAGGGGGCAATCAGCCCCAGCATTTT.

This clonotype was detected many times. The rearrangement joins TRBV10-3 to TRBJ2-7, with 7 bases that match TRBD2. The V segment lost 5 bases and the J segment 4 bases; nucleotides outside the gene matches: 11. Germline V gene sequence: CDR1 ENHRY, CDR2 SYGVKD. The CDR3 has 15 amino acids. The CDR3, as DNA: TGTGCCATCAGTCGGGACTATTCAAACGGATACGAGCAGTACTTC. As protein: CAISRDYSNGYEQYF.

The chain links TRBV25-1 to TRBJ2-2; 10 bases agree with TRBD2. In germline, CDR1 is MGHDK, CDR2 SYGVNS. The CDR3 is made up of 18 amino acids. The V segment lost 0 bases and the J segment 3 bases; nucleotides outside the gene matches: 7. In nucleotides, the CDR3 is TGTGCCAGCAGTGAATATTACCCCGGACTAGCGGACACCGGGGAGCTGTTTTTT. It translates to CASSEYYPGLADTGELFF. Drawing the rest from reference TRBV25-1 and TRBJ2-2, the complete variable domain is EADIYQTPRYLVIGTGKKITLECSQTMGHDKMYWYQQDPGMELHLIHYSYGVNSTEKGDLSSESTVSRIRTEHFPLTLESARPSHTSQYLCASSEYYPGLADTGELFFGEGSRLTVL.

This clonotype was seen many times. The DNA for the CDR3 is TGTGCCAGCAGTTACCAACTAGCAGGAGTTACGGAGACCCAGTACTTC. As protein: CASSYQLAGVTETQYF. The chain joins TRBV6-5 to TRBJ2-5; TRBD2 might be the D (6 bases). The CDR3 is 16 residues long. Germline loops: CDR1 MNHEY, CDR2 SVGAGI. V was clipped by 2 bases and J by 5 bases, with 18 bases between them.

CDR3 sequence (DNA): TGTGCCAGCTTTACGTTAAACGAGCAGTACTTC. Translated, it gives CASFTLNEQYF. The rearrangement joins TRBV6-1 to TRBJ2-7; no reliable D call. Trimming shortened V by 8 bases and J by 5 bases, and 10 bases separated the two germline ends. Germline V CDR1 and CDR2: MNHNS, SASEGT. The CDR3 is 11 amino acids.

On this clonotype itself: The junction differs from germline at one of its ends, possibly a read error. The V and J genes are TRBV10-3 and TRBJ1-1; TRBD1 matches at 9 bases. Germline V CDR1 and CDR2: ENHRY, SYGVKD. The CDR3 is made up of 14 amino acids. CDR3 DNA: TGTGCCACCGTGGGACAGGGTATGGACACTGAAGCTTCCTTT. Its protein product is CATVGQGMDTEASF.

In this sample, this clonotype turned up a few times. This rearrangement joins TRBV7-6 to TRBJ2-1; 8 nucleotides line up with TRBD2. J gave up 4 bases and V 6 bases, and 5 bases lay outside the gene matches. The CDR3 has 14 residues. Germline V gives CDR1 SGHVS, CDR2 FNYEAQ. The chain's CDR3 is CASSRGGPYNEQFF. CDR3 in DNA: TGTGCCAGCAGTCGCGGGGGGCCGTACAATGAGCAGTTCTTC.

This clonotype has at least ten counts. An end of the junction does not agree with germline; a read error may underlie this. The J gene is TRBJ1-1, the V gene TRBV10-2, with 7 nucleotides matching TRBD1. Per the germline V gene, CDR1 is WSHSY and CDR2 is SAAADI. This CDR3 region has 12 residues. Here the CDR3 DNA reads TGTGCCAGCAGGGGGACAGACACTGAAGCTTTCTTT. Translation: CASRGTDTEAFF.

This clonotype was seen a few times. The chain couples TRBV18 to TRBJ1-2, with unresolved D. The CDR3 has 15 amino acids. Germline V gives CDR1 KGHSH, CDR2 LQKENI. V gave up 0 bases and J gave up 7 bases, with 15 bases separating them. Written as DNA, the CDR3 is TGTGCCAGCTCACCACCCACCCGGGGAGTGGTTGGCTACACCTTC. It is translated as CASSPPTRGVVGYTF.

This chain joins TRBV7-9 and TRBJ2-7, with D maybe TRBD2 (6 bases). CDR1 is SEHNR and CDR2 is FQNEAQ in the germline V gene (reference sequence). The CDR3 consists of 13 residues. V was pared by 5 bases and J by 3 bases, with 11 bases between. CDR3 protein: CASSHRLDYEQYF. DNA for the CDR3: TGTGCCAGCAGCCACCGACTAGACTACGAGCAGTACTTC.

This clonotype was seen ten or more times. The CDR3: CASSWTVKLNEQYF. CDR3 bases: TGTGCCAGCAGTTGGACAGTGAAATTAAACGAGCAGTACTTC. The rearrangement links TRBV28 to TRBJ2-7; perhaps TRBD1 as D (6 bases). Germline V gives CDR1 MDHEN, CDR2 SYDVKM. V lost 4 bases and J lost 5, with 15 bases in between. The CDR3 length is 14 residues.

This clonotype was seen a few times. The chain couples TRBV9 to TRBJ1-2, with D maybe TRBD1 (5 bases). CDR3 size: 12 residues. Germline-derived CDR1 and CDR2 are SGDLS and YYNGEE. The germline V and J ends were trimmed by 2 bases and 7 bases, with 9 bases remaining between them. The CDR3 nucleotides are TGTGCCAGCAGCGTCGGGGGGGGTGGCTACACCTTC. It encodes CASSVGGGGYTF. The full variable domain, rest sourced from reference TRBV9 and TRBJ1-2, is DSGVTQTPKHLITATGQRVTLRCSPRSGDLSVYWYQQSLDQGLQFLIQYYNGEERAKGNILERFSAQQFPDLHSELNLSSLELGDSALYFCASSVGGGGYTFGSGTRLTVV.

This clonotype was counted only a few times. This chain uses TRBV29-1 with TRBJ1-2; D may be TRBD1 (5 bases). Between the trimmed V and J ends, which lost 6 bases and 2 bases, there was a span of 16 bases. The CDR3 is 14 amino acids. The V gene's germline CDR1 is SQVTM and CDR2 ANQGSEA. The CDR3 nucleotides are TGCAGCGTCCAGACAGTAGTAGGGAACTATGGCTACACCTTC. Protein product: CSVQTVVGNYGYTF. The full variable domain, rest sourced from reference TRBV29-1 and TRBJ1-2, is SAVISQKPSRDICQRGTSLTIQCQVDSQVTMMFWYRQQPGQSLTLIATANQGSEATYESGFVIDKFPISRPNLTFSTLTVSNMSPEDSSIYLCSVQTVVGNYGYTFGSGTRLTVV.

This clonotype has more than one count but fewer than ten. The CDR3 sequence: CSDRPGGVETQYF. In nucleotides, the CDR3 is TGCAGTGATCGCCCCGGGGGGGTAGAGACCCAGTACTTC. The chain couples TRBV20-1 to TRBJ2-5; 8 nucleotides match TRBD2. The CDR3 covers 13 residues. Unmatched junction bases numbered 8, after V lost 7 bases and J lost 4 bases. CDR1 and CDR2 (germline): DFQATT, SNEGSKA (reference sequence).

In the case of this clonotype: This clone may be a read error of a much larger clone one base away. This chain connects TRBV18 to TRBJ1-2; D ambiguous. The CDR3 runs to 11 residues. Germline V lookup: CDR1 KGHSH, CDR2 LQKENI. The CDR3 DNA sequence: TGTGCCAGCTCACCAATTAATGGCTACGCCTTC. It codes for CASSPINGYAF.

On this clonotype itself: The germline gene is not matched at one end of the junction; a read error may be the cause. The genes are TRBV6-2 or TRBV6-3 and TRBJ2-1, with D possibly matching TRBD2 (6 bases). CDR3 length: 17 residues. Germline values: CDR1 MNHEY, CDR2 SVGEGT. The CDR3 region is CASSRGRRDSHYNEQSF. The CDR3 region has the DNA TGTGCCAGCAGTAGAGGCCGCCGGGACTCCCACTACAATGAGCAGTCCTTC.

As DNA, the CDR3 is TGTGCCAGCAGTTTAAAGGAGTTCTTC. This translates into CASSLKEFF. V usage is TRBV27 and J usage is TRBJ2-1, with D unclear. In germline, CDR1 is MNHEY, CDR2 SMNVEV (reference sequence). Trimming shortened V by 2 bases and J by 14 bases, and 4 bases separated the two germline ends. CDR3 size: 9 residues.